Below are 12 T cell receptor beta chains sequenced from a single sample in a study of long-term antiretroviral therapy in people with HIV. An immunoSEQ assay, version v3.0, was performed at survey level. The method was immunoSEQ multiplex PCR; TCRdb's version includes in-frame clones alone and lacks a portion of them. The data show some 18,000 clones, with approximately 80% seen just once and 15% to 20% held by the top ten. The sequenced sample was unsorted PBMCs, obtained 0.6 years after starting antiretroviral therapy. These receptors all come from a woman between 18 and 29 years old with HIV.

This rearrangement joins TRBV4-1 to TRBJ2-7; 9 nucleotides match TRBD1. CDR1 MGHRA and CDR2 YSYEKL come from the germline V gene. The CDR3 runs to 16 residues. Germline trimming cut 4 bases from V and 5 bases from J; bases unmatched to any gene: 12. Here the CDR3 DNA reads TGCGCCAGCAGCCCCGGCCTCTTGGACAGGGGACACGAGCAGTACTTC. Translated: CASSPGLLDRGHEQYF.

This sequence joins TRBV5-4 and TRBJ2-7; TRBD1 matches 12 bases. The germline CDR1 and CDR2 sequences are SGHNT and YYREEE (reference sequence). There are 15 residues in the CDR3. With V trimmed by 3 bases and J by 4 bases, 5 bases remained unmatched. The CDR3 spells CASSSRGQGAYEQYF. CDR3 bases: TGTGCCAGCAGCTCCCGGGGACAGGGGGCTTACGAGCAGTACTTC.

The rearrangement links TRBV6-5 to TRBJ1-2; D gene unclear. CDR1 is MNHEY and CDR2 is SVGAGI in the germline V gene. This CDR3 is 14 amino acids long. Trimming took off 0 bases at V and 4 bases at J, with 9 bases between the two ends. The CDR3 here is CASSYSGLGYGYTF. CDR3 nucleotides: TGTGCCAGCAGTTACTCAGGGTTAGGCTATGGCTACACCTTC.

The sample holds a few counts of this clone. The V and J genes are TRBV27 and TRBJ1-5; D might be TRBD1 (6 bases). V lost 5 bases and J lost 7, with 24 bases in between. The CDR3 sequence is 17 residues long. In germline, CDR1 is MNHEY, CDR2 SMNVEV (reference sequence). CDR3 bases: TGTGCCAGCAGTCCACTCTTGGGGGCCGGAGGTATACAGCCCCAGCATTTT. Translating gives CASSPLLGAGGIQPQHF.

The chain has TRBV14 and TRBJ1-1; D remains ambiguous. This CDR3 has 13 amino acids. Germline V gene data show CDR1 as SGHDN and CDR2 as FVKESK. V lost 6 bases, J lost 1 base, and 9 bases lay in between. The CDR3 DNA is TGTGCCAGCAGTAGTCAGTGGAACACTGAAGCTTTCTTT. It encodes CASSSQWNTEAFF.

The chain uses TRBV30 and TRBJ1-1; no clear D gene. This CDR3 has 11 residues. CDR1 and CDR2 (germline): GTSNPN, SVGIG (reference sequence). The V end was cut by 4 bases, the J end by 2 bases, with 5 bases between. The chain's CDR3 is CAWTYNTEAFF. Here the CDR3 DNA reads TGTGCCTGGACATATAACACTGAAGCTTTCTTT.

The J gene is TRBJ2-7, the V gene TRBV30, with D hard to call. Germline CDR1 is GTSNPN and CDR2 is SVGIG (reference sequence). The CDR3 is made up of 12 amino acids. The V end was cut by 5 bases, the J end by 1 base, with 9 bases between. The CDR3 region is CAWGDSSYEQYF. The CDR3 nucleotides are TGTGCCTGGGGGGATTCGTCCTACGAGCAGTACTTC. Based on the CDR3 plus reference TRBV30 and TRBJ2-7, the full variable domain is SQTIHQWPATLVQPVGSPLSLECTVEGTSNPNLYWYRQAAGRGLQLLFYSVGIGQISSEVPQNLSASRPQDRQFILSSKKLLLSDSGFYLCAWGDSSYEQYFGPGTRLTVT.

The J gene is TRBJ2-6, the V gene TRBV27; 8 nucleotides align to TRBD2. V gave up 3 bases and J gave up 0 bases; unmatched junction bases: 19. Germline lookup yields CDR1 MNHEY and CDR2 SMNVEV (reference sequence). CDR3 length equals 22 residues. The CDR3 loop reads CASSFKRAAGGLKFSGANVLTF. The CDR3 nucleotides are TGTGCCAGCAGTTTTAAGAGAGCCGCGGGGGGCCTTAAATTCTCTGGGGCCAACGTCCTGACTTTC.

This sequence joins TRBV10-2 and TRBJ1-1; a possible D gene is TRBD1 (5 bases). Germline CDR1 WSHSY, CDR2 SAAADI. V was shortened by 4 bases and J by 3 bases, with 9 bases between the two germline ends. CDR3 length equals 13 residues. The CDR3, as DNA: TGCGCCAGCAGTGGAGGGACCGACACTGAAGCTTTCTTT. This codes for CASSGGTDTEAFF.

In this sample, this clone turned up once. The V call is TRBV11-2, the J call TRBJ2-3; maybe TRBD2 (5 bases). The V gene's germline CDR1 is SGHAT and CDR2 FQNNGV. The CDR3 consists of 14 residues. Trimming pared 1 base from V and 6 bases from J, leaving 11 bases between. For the CDR3, the DNA is TGTGCCAGCAGCTTAGGCCCTCCGGGGGATACGCAGTATTTT. Translated: CASSLGPPGDTQYF.

This sequence joins TRBV18 and TRBJ2-7; D may be TRBD2 (6 bases). The CDR3 has 15 residues. Germline CDR1 KGHSH, CDR2 LQKENI. V lost 3 bases to trimming and J lost 3 bases, with 15 bases between them. Here the CDR3 reads CASSPGREKDYEQYF. As DNA, the CDR3 is TGTGCCAGCTCACCGGGGCGGGAAAAGGACTACGAGCAGTACTTC.

This rearrangement joins TRBV29-1 to TRBJ2-3; maybe TRBD2 (6 bases). The germline gives CDR1 SQVTM, CDR2 ANQGSEA. V gave up 3 bases and J gave up 3 bases, with 10 bases separating them. The CDR3 loop spans 13 amino acids. The CDR3 is CSVERTTTDTQYF. DNA of the CDR3: TGCAGCGTTGAGAGGACTACGACAGATACGCAGTATTTT.